These 3 T cell receptor beta chains were sequenced from one sample in a study of OX40 agonist ivuxolimab in advanced cancers. The library relied on the immunoSEQ multiplex PCR assay. This immuneACCESS table, as held by TCRdb, lists in-frame sequences with V and J called but not all clones. Of the missing ones, under half trace to an unresolved V gene in checked studies; the others have no known cause. The sample profile shows about 48,000 clones; under 90% of them were found once. The ten largest clones add up to more than 1.5% of the sample. Specimen: CD4+ or CD8+ T cells sorted from blood, collected in a trial of the OX40 agonist ivuxolimab. Receptors originate from an adult with an advanced solid tumor such as melanoma, head and neck, liver or kidney cancer.

There are a few counts of this clone. The J gene is TRBJ2-7, the V gene TRBV7-2, with D possibly being TRBD1 (6 bases). V shed 5 bases and J shed 0 bases, with 17 bases lying between them. CDR3 size: 16 residues. The germline V gene encodes CDR1 SGHTA and CDR2 FQGNSA. CDR3: CASSAFTGSHSYEQYF. CDR3 nucleotides: TGTGCCAGCAGCGCATTTACAGGGTCCCACTCCTACGAGCAGTACTTC.

This sequence joins TRBV7-2 and TRBJ1-2; D is possibly TRBD1 (5 bases). CDR3 length equals 13 residues. Germline V gene data show CDR1 as SGHTA and CDR2 as FQGNSA. Trimming took off 0 bases at V and 3 bases at J, with 5 bases between the two ends. CDR3 in amino acids: CASSLAGDYGYTF. The CDR3 DNA reads as TGTGCCAGCAGCTTAGCGGGGGACTATGGCTACACCTTC.

This sequence joins TRBV9 and TRBJ2-3; tentative D call: TRBD2 (5 bases). Between the trimmed V and J ends, which lost 0 bases and 3 bases, there was a span of 14 bases. This CDR3 has 16 amino acids. The germline CDR1 and CDR2 sequences are SGDLS and YYNGEE. This CDR3 is CASSVVGGAGTDTQYF. CDR3 bases: TGTGCCAGCAGCGTAGTAGGAGGAGCTGGGACAGATACGCAGTATTTT.